What follows are 9 T cell receptor beta chains derived from one specimen sequenced in a study of cytomegalovirus exposure and HLA in healthy donors. The PCR was carried out with 60 Vbeta primers and 13 Jbeta primers. Assay used: immunoSEQ multiplex PCR; TCRdb lists only in-frame clones, some missing. The sample carries fewer than 200,000 clones, roughly 84% recorded once. Sequenced sample: PBMCs. Receptors were obtained from a male donor in good health and CMV-seronegative.

The rearrangement uses TRBV7-2 and TRBJ1-6; TRBD1 is a possible D gene (5 bases). Trimming took off 5 bases at V and 4 bases at J, with 18 bases between the two ends. CDR1 SGHTA and CDR2 FQGNSA come from the germline V gene. The length of the CDR3 is 17 residues. CDR3 loop: CASSLISTGTYNSPLHF. The CDR3 coding sequence is TGTGCCAGCAGCCTTATTAGCACCGGGACTTATAATTCACCCCTCCACTTT. The whole variable domain, filled in from reference TRBV7-2 and TRBJ1-6, reads GAGVSQSPSNKVTEKGKDVELRCDPISGHTALYWYRQSLGQGLEFLIYFQGNSAPDKSGLPSDRFSAERTGGSVSTLTIQRTQQEDSAVYLCASSLISTGTYNSPLHFGNGTRLTVT.

J is TRBJ2-5 and V is TRBV5-4; 9 nucleotides match TRBD2. The CDR3 length is 14 residues. Germline CDR1 and CDR2: SGHNT and YYREEE (reference sequence). The J segment lost 9 bases and the V segment lost 9 bases, leaving 15 bases of the junction unmatched. The CDR3 is CATGGGANTGPQYF. The CDR3, as DNA: TGTGCCACAGGCGGGGGGGCTAACACAGGGCCCCAGTACTTC.

The J gene is TRBJ1-1, the V gene TRBV5-1, with 7 bases that match TRBD1. Germline V gives CDR1 SGHRS, CDR2 YFSETQ. Germline trimming cut 3 bases from V and 2 bases from J; bases unmatched to any gene: 7. This CDR3 has 15 residues. CDR3 sequence reads: CASSWKGAENTEAFF. Written as DNA, the CDR3 is TGCGCCAGCAGCTGGAAGGGGGCAGAAAACACTGAAGCTTTCTTT.

The sample holds one count of this clone. DNA of the CDR3: TGCAGTGTAGCGGGGAGGCCTGAAGCTTTCTTT. Residues: CSVAGRPEAFF. This chain connects TRBV20-1 to TRBJ1-1; D unclear. Germline CDR1 reads DFQATT; CDR2 reads SNEGSKA (reference sequence). Between the trimmed V and J ends, which lost 7 bases and 6 bases, there was a span of 12 bases. The CDR3 sequence is 11 residues long.

The chain is built from TRBV6-5 and TRBJ2-1; 8 positions agree with TRBD1. Germline CDR1 reads MNHEY; CDR2 reads SVGAGI. CDR3 length: 14 residues. V was clipped by 6 bases and J by 6 bases; unmatched bases: 7. The CDR3 region is CASRPGQAVNEQFF. CDR3 sequence (DNA): TGTGCCAGCAGGCCGGGACAGGCGGTCAATGAGCAGTTCTTC.

V gene TRBV19 combines with J gene TRBJ1-1; 8 bases match TRBD1. Germline V lookup: CDR1 LNHDA, CDR2 SQIVND (reference sequence). After removal of 5 bases from V and 1 base from J, the junction contained 3 bases not matched to a gene. The CDR3 consists of 14 residues. The CDR3 DNA reads as TGTGCCAGTAGTCCAGGGGGCGGGAACACTGAAGCTTTCTTT. Protein sequence: CASSPGGGNTEAFF.

J is TRBJ2-7 and V is TRBV5-1; D may be TRBD2 (6 bases). The CDR3 extends over 14 amino acids. V was clipped by 5 bases and J by 0 bases, with 12 bases between them. From germline, CDR1 is SGHRS and CDR2 YFSETQ. CDR3 region: CASRSLRDSYEQYF. CDR3 DNA sequence: TGCGCCAGCAGATCTTTGCGGGACTCCTACGAGCAGTACTTC.

About this clone: An end of the junction does not agree with germline; a read error may underlie this. CDR3 nucleotides: TGTGCCAGCAGCTTGCAGGACAGGGTAATTGGATTTTTT. It translates to CASSLQDRVIGFF. The V call is TRBV7-6, the J call TRBJ1-1; 8 nucleotides align to TRBD1. The CDR3 runs to 13 residues. The V gene's germline CDR1 is SGHVS and CDR2 FNYEAQ.

This chain joins TRBV30 and TRBJ1-1; a weak D match, TRBD1 (5 bases). The CDR3 length is 14 residues. The germline V gene has CDR1 GTSNPN and CDR2 SVGIG (reference sequence). The V end was cut by 0 bases, the J end by 5 bases, with 13 bases between. The CDR3 loop is CAWSVFREGTEAFF. The CDR3 DNA follows: TGTGCCTGGAGTGTATTCAGGGAGGGGACTGAAGCTTTCTTT.